The present TCR beta chain was sequenced within a study of cytomegalovirus exposure and HLA in healthy donors. Donors were nominally healthy when sampled, though unrecorded immune exposures were likely. The CDR3 length is 14 residues. In the case of this clone: The antigen is unknown.

Study-wide points: Immune exposure data for these donors was limited to CMV serostatus. Diagnosis of cytomegalovirus status made by the classifier reportedly showed high specificity and sensitivity.

Use of 60 Vbeta and 13 Jbeta primers characterized the PCR. Repertoires were generated with immunoSEQ multiplex PCR, while TCRdb's copy carries only in-frame clones and drops some. The sample yields about 170,000 clones, around 80% seen once. The chain combines TRBV12-2 with TRBJ2-7; the table calls TRBD1, which could not be checked here. TRBV12-2 is tagged as a pseudogene. The specimen sequenced was PBMCs. The TCR comes from a female donor in good health and CMV-seronegative. Written as DNA, the CDR3 is TGTGCAAGTGGGTTACCCGACAGGGGCTACGAGCAGTACTTC. Translation: CASGLPDRGYEQYF.